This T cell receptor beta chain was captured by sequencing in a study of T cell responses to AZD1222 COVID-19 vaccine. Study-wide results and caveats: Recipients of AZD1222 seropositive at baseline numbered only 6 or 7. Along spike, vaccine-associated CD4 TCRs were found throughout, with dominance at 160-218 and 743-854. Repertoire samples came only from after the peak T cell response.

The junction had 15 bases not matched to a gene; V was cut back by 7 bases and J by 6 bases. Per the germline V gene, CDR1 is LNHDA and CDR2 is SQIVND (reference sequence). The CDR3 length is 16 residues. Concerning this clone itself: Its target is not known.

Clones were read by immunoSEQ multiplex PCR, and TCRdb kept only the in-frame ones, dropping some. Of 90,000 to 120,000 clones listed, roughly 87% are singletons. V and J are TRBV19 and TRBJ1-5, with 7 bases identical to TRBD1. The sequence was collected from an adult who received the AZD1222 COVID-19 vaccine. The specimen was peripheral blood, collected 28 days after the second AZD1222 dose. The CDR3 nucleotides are TGTGCCAGTACCCCTTCACAGGGGAGGGCTTTTCAGCCCCAGCATTTT. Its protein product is CASTPSQGRAFQPQHF.